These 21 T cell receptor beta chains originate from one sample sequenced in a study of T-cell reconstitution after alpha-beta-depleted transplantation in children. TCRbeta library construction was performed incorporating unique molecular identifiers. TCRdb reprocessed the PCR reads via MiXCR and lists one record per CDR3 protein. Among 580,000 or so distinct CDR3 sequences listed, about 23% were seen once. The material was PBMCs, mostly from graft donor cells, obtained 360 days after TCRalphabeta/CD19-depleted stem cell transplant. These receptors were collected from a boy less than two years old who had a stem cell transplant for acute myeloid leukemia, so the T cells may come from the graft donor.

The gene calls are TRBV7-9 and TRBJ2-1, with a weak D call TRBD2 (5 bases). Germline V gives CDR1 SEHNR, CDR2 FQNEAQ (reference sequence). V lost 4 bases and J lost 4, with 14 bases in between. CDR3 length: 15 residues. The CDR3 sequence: CASSSLAGVYNEQFF. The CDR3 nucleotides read TGTGCCAGCAGCTCCTTGGCGGGTGTTTACAATGAGCAGTTCTTC. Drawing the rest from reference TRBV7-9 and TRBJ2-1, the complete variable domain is DTGVSQNPRHKITKRGQNVTFRCDPISEHNRLYWYRQTLGQGPEFLTYFQNEAQLEKSRLLSDRFSAERPKGSFSTLEIQRTEQGDSAMYLCASSSLAGVYNEQFFGPGTRLTVL.

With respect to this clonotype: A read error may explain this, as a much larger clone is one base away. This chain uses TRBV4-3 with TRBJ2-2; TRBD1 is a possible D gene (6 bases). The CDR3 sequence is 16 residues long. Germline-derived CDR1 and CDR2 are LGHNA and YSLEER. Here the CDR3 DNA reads TGCACCAGCAGCCAAGAACCCAGGGGGAACACCGGGGAGCTGTTTTTT. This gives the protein CTSSQEPRGNTGELFF.

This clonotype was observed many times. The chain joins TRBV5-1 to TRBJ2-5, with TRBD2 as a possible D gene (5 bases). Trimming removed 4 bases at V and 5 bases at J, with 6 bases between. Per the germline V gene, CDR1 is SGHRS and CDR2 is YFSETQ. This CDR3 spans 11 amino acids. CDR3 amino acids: CASSGGETQYF. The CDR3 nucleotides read TGCGCCAGCAGCGGCGGGGAGACCCAGTACTTC.

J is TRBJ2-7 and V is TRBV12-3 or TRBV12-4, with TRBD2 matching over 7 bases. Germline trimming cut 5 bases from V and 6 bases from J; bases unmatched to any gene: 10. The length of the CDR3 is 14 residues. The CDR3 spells CASSVGLGEGEQYV. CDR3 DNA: TGTGCCAGCAGTGTGGGACTCGGGGAGGGCGAGCAGTACGTC.

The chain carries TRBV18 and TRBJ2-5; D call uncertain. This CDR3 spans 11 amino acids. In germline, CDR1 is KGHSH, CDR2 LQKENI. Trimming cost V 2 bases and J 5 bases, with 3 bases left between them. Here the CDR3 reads CASSPMETQYF. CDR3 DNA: TGTGCCAGCTCACCAATGGAGACCCAGTACTTC.

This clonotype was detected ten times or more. CDR3 loop: CASSIRWQGARMNTEAFF. The CDR3 DNA reads as TGCGCCAGCAGCATACGATGGCAGGGGGCGCGAATGAACACTGAAGCTTTCTTT. This chain links TRBV4-1 with TRBJ1-1; 8 nucleotides match TRBD1. This CDR3 has 18 amino acids. The ends lost 5 bases at V and 0 bases at J; junction bases unmatched: 14. From germline, CDR1 is MGHRA and CDR2 YSYEKL.

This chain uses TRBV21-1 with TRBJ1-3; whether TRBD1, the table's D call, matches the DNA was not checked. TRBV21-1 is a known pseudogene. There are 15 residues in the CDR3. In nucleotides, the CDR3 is TGTGCCAGCAGCAGCCCGGGACACCCCAAAGCCACCATATATTTT. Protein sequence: CASSSPGHPKATIYF.

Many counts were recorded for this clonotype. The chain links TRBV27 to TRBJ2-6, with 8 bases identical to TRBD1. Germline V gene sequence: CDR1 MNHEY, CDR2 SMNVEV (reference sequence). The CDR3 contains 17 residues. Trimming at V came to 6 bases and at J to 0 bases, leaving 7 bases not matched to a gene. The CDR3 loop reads CASRETGASSGANVLTF. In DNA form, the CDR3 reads TGTGCCAGCAGGGAGACAGGGGCGAGCTCTGGGGCCAACGTCCTGACTTTC.

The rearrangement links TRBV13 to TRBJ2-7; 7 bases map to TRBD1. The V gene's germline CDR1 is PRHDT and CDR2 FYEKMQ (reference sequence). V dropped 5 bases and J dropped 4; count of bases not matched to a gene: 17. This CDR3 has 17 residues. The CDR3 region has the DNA TGTGCCAGCAGCGTAAGGGACAGCCAAGGGCCTCAGTACGAGCAGTACGTC. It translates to CASSVRDSQGPQYEQYV.

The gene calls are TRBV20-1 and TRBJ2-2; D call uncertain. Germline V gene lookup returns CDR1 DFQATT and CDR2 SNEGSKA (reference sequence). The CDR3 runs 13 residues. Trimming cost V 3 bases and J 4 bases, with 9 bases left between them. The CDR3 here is CSASKDPTGELFF. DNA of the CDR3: TGCAGTGCTAGTAAGGACCCCACCGGGGAGCTGTTTTTT.

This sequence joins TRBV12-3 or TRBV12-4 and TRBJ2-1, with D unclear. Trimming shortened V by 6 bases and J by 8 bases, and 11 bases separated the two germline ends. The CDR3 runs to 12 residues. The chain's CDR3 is CASSLSVDEQFF. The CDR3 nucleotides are TGTGCCAGCAGCCTTTCGGTCGATGAGCAGTTCTTC.

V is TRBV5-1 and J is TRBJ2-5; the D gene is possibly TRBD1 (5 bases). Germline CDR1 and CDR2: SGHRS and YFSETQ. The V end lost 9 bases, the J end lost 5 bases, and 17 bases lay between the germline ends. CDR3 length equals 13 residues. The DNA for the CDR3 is TGCGCCACCGGCAGGGTTTCGGAGGAGACCCAGTACTTC. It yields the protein CATGRVSEETQYF.

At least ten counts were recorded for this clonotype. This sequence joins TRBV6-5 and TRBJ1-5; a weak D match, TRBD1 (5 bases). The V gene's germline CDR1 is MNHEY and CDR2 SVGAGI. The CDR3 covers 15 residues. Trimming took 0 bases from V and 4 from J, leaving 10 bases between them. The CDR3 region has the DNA TGTGCCAGCAGTTACTCGAAGAGGGGTAATCAGCCCCAGCATTTT. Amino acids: CASSYSKRGNQPQHF.

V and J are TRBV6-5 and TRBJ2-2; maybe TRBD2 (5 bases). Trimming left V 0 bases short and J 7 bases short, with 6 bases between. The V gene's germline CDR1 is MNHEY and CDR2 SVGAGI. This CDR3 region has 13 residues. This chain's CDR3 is CASSYSEGGELFF. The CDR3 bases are TGTGCCAGCAGTTACTCCGAGGGCGGGGAGCTGTTTTTT.

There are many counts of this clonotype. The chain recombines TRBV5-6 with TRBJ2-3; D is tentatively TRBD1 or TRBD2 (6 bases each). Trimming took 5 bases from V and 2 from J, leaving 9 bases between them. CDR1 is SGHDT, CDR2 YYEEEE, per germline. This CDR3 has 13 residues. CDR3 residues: CASRGGLTDTQYF. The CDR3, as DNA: TGTGCCAGCAGAGGGGGGCTCACAGATACGCAGTATTTT. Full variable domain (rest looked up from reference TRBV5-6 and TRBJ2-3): DAGVTQSPTHLIKTRGQQVTLRCSPKSGHDTVSWYQQALGQGPQFIFQYYEEEERQRGNFPDRFSGHQFPNYSSELNVNALLLGDSALYLCASRGGLTDTQYFGPGTRLTVL.

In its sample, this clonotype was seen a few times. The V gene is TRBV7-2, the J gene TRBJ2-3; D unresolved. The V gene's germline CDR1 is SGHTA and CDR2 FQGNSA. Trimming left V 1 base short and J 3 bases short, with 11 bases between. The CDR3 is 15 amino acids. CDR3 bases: TGTGCCAGCAGCTTAGGCAGGACGAGGACAGATACGCAGTATTTT. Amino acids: CASSLGRTRTDTQYF.

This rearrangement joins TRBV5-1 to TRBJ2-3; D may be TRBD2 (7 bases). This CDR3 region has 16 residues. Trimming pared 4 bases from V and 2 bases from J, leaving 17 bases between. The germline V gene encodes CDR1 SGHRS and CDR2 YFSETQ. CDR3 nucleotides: TGCGCCAGCAGCCGGGGGGCAGGGTCCCACACAGATACGCAGTATTTT. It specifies CASSRGAGSHTDTQYF.

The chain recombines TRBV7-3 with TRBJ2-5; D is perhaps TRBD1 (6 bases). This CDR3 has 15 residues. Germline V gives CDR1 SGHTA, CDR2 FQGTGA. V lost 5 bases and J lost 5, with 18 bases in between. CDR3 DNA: TGTGCCAGCAGCGCTTCCGAGACAGGACCCGAGACCCAGTACTTC. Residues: CASSASETGPETQYF.

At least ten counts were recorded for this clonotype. The CDR3 spells CAISGRTSTDTQYF. CDR3 nucleotide sequence: TGTGCCATCAGCGGCAGGACTAGCACAGATACGCAGTATTTT. The V gene is TRBV10-3, the J gene TRBJ2-3; D is perhaps TRBD2 (5 bases). Germline CDR1 is ENHRY and CDR2 is SYGVKD. The CDR3 runs 14 residues. Trimming shortened V by 6 bases and J by 0 bases, and 10 bases separated the two germline ends.

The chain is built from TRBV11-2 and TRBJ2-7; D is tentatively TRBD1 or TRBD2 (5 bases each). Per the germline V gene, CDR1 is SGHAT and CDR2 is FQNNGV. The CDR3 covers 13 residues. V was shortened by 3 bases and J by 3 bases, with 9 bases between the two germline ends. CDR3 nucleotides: TGTGCCAGCAGCTTCGGGACCCACTACGAGCAGTACGTC. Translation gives CASSFGTHYEQYV.

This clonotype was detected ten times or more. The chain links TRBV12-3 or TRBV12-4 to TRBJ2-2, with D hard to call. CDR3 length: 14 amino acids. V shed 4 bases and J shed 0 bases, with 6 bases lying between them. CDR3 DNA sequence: TGTGCCAGCAGTTCCAACACGAACACCGGGGAGCTGTTTTTT. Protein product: CASSSNTNTGELFF.